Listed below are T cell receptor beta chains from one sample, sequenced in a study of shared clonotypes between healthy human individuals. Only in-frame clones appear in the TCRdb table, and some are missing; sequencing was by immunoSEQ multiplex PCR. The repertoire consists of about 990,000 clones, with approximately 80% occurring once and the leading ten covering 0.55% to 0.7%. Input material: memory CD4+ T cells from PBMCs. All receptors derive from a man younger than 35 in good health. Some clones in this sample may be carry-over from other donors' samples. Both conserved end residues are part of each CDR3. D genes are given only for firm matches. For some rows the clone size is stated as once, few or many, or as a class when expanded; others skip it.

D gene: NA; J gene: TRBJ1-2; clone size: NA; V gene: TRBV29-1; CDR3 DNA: TGCAGCGTCAAAGTATATGGCTACACCTTC; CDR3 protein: CSVKVYGYTF
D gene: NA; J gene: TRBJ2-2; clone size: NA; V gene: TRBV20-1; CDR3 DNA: TGCAGTGCTAGAGATGGGGGGGAGCTGTTTTTT; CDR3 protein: CSARDGGELFF
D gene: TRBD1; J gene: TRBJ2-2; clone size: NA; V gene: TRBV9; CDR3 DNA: TGTGCCAGCAGCATTCCAACGGGACAGACCCCCGGGGAGCTGTTTTTT; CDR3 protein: CASSIPTGQTPGELFF
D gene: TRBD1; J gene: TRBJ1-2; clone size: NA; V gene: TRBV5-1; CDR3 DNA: TGCGCCAGCAGCGAAACAACGGACAGGGTAGGATACACCTTC; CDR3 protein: CASSETTDRVGYTF
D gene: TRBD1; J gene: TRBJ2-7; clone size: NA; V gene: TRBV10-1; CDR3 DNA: TGCGCCAGCAGTGGGGGGACAGGGGCGGTGCAGTACTTC; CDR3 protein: CASSGGTGAVQYF
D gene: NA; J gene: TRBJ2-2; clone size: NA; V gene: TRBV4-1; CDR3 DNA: TGCGCCAGCAGCCAAGGCGGAAAGGGGAAGAACACCGGGGAGCTGTTTTTT; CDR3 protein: CASSQGGKGKNTGELFF
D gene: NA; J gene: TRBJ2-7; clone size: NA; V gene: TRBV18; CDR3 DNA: TGTGCCAGCTCCGGGGCAAAAGGGACCTACGAGCAGTACTTC; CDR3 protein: CASSGAKGTYEQYF
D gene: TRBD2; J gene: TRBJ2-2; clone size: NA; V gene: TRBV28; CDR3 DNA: TGTGCCAGCTTTCGGGCGGGAGATTCCGGGGAGCTGTTTTTT; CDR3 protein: CASFRAGDSGELFF
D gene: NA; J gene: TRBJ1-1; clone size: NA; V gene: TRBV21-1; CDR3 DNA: TGTGCCAGCAGCCAACGGGGGGCTACAGAAGCTTTCTTT; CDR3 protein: CASSQRGATEAFF
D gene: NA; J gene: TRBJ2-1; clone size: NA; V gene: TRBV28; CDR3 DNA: TGTGCCAGCAGTTGGGCTAGCGCAGACAATGAGCAGTTCTTC; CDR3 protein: CASSWASADNEQFF
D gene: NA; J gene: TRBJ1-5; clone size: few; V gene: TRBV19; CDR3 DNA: TGTGCCAGTACCCCAGGGGAGCGTCAGCCCCAGCATTTT; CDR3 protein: CASTPGERQPQHF
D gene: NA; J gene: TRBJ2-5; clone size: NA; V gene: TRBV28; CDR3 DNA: TGTGCCAGCAGTTTACAGGTGCTCCAAGAGACCCAGTACTTC; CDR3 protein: CASSLQVLQETQYF
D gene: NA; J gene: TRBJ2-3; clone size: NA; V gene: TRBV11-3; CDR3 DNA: TGTGCCAGCAGCTCGGGACAACCCACAGATACGCAGTATTTT; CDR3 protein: CASSSGQPTDTQYF
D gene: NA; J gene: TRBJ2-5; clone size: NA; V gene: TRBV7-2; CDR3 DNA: TGTGCCAGCAGCCGTCACACGGGGACCCAGTACTTC; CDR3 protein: CASSRHTGTQYF
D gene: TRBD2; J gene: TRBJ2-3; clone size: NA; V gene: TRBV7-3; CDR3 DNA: TGTGCCAGCAGCTTAACTAGCGGGAGCACAGATACGCAGTATTTT; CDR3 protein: CASSLTSGSTDTQYF
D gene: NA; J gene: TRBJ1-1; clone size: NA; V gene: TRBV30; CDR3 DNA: TGTGCCTGGAGAGACGGTAACACTGAAGCTTTCTTT; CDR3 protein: CAWRDGNTEAFF
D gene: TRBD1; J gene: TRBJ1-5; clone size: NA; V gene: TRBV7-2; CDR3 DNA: TGTGCCAGCAGCCCGACAGGGGGTATTAGCAATCAGCCCCAGCATTTT; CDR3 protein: CASSPTGGISNQPQHF
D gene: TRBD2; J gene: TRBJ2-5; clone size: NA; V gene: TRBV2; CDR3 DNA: TGTGCCAGCACTGGAGGGACTAGCGGGGTCGTGGAGACCCAGTACTTC; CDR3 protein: CASTGGTSGVVETQYF
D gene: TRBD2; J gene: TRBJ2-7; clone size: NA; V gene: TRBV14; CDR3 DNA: TGTGCCAGCACCGGCTCGGGTAGCGGGAGAACCGAGCAGTACTTC; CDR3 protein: CASTGSGSGRTEQYF
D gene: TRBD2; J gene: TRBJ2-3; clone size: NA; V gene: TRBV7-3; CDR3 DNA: TGTGCCAGCAGCTTAGGGACTAGCTTGCAGTATTTT; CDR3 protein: CASSLGTSLQYF
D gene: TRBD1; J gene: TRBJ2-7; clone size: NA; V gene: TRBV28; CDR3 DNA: TGTGCCAGCAGTTTGTGGCAGGGGGCCCACGAGCAGTACTTC; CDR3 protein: CASSLWQGAHEQYF
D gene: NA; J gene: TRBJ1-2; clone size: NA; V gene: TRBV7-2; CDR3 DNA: TGTGCCAGCAGCCCGTCCTGGGCAGGGACTGCCAACTATGGCTACACCTTC; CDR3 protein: CASSPSWAGTANYGYTF
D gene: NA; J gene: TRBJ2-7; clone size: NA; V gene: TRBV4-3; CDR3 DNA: TGCGCCAGCAGCCAAGATATCGGGCTAGCTGGATCCGGCGAGCAGTACTTC; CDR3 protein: CASSQDIGLAGSGEQYF
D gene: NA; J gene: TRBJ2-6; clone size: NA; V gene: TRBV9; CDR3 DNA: TGTGCCAGCAGCGTAGCTATTGGGGCTGGGGCCAACGTCCTGACTTTC; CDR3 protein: CASSVAIGAGANVLTF
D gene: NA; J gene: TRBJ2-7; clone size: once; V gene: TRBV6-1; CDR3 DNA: TGTGCCAGCAGATTGGCAGACCACTACGAGCAGTACTTC; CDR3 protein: CASRLADHYEQYF
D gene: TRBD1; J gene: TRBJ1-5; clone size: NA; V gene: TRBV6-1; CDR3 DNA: TGTGCCAGCAGTGCCGGACAGGGGGCAGGAAGCAATCAGCCCCAGCATTTT; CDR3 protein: CASSAGQGAGSNQPQHF
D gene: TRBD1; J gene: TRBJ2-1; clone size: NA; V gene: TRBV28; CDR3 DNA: TGTGCCAGCCTAGGGACAGGGGGAGATGAGCAGTTCTTC; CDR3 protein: CASLGTGGDEQFF
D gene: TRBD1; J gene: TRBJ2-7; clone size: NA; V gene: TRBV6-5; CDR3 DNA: TGTGCCAGCAGTTTGAGAGGGGGCCCTGCCTACGAGCAGTACTTC; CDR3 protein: CASSLRGGPAYEQYF
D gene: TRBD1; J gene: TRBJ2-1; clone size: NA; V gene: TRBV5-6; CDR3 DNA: TGTGCCAGCAGCTTGGGGAACAGGGGGCAGGGTGAGCAGTTCTTC; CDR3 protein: CASSLGNRGQGEQFF
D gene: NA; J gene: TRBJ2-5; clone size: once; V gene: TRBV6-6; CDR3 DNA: TGTGCCAGCAGAGCCGAGGAAGAGACCCAGTACTTC; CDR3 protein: CASRAEEETQYF
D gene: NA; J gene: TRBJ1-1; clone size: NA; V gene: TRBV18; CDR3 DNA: TGTGCCAGCTCTCTCGGGGGGCCGGACACTGAAGCTTTCTTT; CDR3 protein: CASSLGGPDTEAFF
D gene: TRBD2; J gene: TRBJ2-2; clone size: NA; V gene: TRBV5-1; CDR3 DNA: TGCGCCAGCAGCTTCAGGACTAGTGTGGCCGGGGAGCTGTTTTTT; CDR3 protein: CASSFRTSVAGELFF
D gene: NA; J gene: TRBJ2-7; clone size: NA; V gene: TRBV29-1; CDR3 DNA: TGCAGCGTTGTGGTAGCGCAAACCTACGAGCAGTACTTC; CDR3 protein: CSVVVAQTYEQYF
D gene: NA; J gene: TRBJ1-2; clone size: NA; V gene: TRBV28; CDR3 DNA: TGTGCCAGCAGTTTAAACCAGCCGGAACAGGGTGGCTACACCTTC; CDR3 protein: CASSLNQPEQGGYTF
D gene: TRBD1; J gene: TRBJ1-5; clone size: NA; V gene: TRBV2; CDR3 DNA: TGTGCCAGCAGAGGTGACAGGGTTCTTAGCAATCAGCCCCAGCATTTT; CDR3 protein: CASRGDRVLSNQPQHF
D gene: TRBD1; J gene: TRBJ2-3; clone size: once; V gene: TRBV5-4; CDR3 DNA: TGTGCCAGCAGCCCTGGACAGGGGCCGGGTACGCAGTATTTT; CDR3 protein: CASSPGQGPGTQYF
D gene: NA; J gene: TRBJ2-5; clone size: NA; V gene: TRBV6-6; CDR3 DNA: TGTGCCAGCTCGAGGGAGGGGGTGACCCAGTACTTC; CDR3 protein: CASSREGVTQYF
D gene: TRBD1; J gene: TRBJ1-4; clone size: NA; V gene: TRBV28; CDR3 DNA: TGTGCCAGCAGTGCCGGGACAGTCGGAGAAAAACTGTTTTTT; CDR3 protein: CASSAGTVGEKLFF
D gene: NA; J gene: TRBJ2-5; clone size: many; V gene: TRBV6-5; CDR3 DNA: TGTGCCAGCAGCGATGTGACCACTAGAGTTGGGACCCAGTACTTC; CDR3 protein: CASSDVTTRVGTQYF
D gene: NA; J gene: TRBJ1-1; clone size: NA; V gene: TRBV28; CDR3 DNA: TGTGCCAGCAGTTTATTGGGGCAGAAGAACACTGAAGCTTTCTTT; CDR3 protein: CASSLLGQKNTEAFF
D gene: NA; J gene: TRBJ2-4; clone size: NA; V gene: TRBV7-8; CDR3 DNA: TGTGCCAGCAGCTTAGCCCTCGGGAACATTCAGTACTTC; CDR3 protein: CASSLALGNIQYF
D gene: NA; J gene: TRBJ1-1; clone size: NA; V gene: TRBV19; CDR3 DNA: TGTGCCAGTAGTACCCCTAGGGAGAACACTGAAGCTTTCTTT; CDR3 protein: CASSTPRENTEAFF
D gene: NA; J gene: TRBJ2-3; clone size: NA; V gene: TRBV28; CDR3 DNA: TGTGCCAGCAGTTTGGGACCAGTCACAGATACGCAGTATTTT; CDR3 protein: CASSLGPVTDTQYF
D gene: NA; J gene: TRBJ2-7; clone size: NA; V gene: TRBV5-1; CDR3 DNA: TGCGCCAGCAGCTTGGGCCTTAGCGGCTACGAGCAGTACTTC; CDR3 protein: CASSLGLSGYEQYF
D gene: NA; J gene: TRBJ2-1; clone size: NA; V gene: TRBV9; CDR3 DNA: TGTGCCAGCAGCATCGGGACGAAGGGGCATGAGCAGTTCTTC; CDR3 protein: CASSIGTKGHEQFF
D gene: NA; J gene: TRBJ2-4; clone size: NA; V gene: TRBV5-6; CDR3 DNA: TGTGCCAGCAGCTTACGGAGATTAGCCAAAAACATTCAGTACTTC; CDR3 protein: CASSLRRLAKNIQYF
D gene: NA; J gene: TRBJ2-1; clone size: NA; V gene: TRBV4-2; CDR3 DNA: TGTGCCAGCAGCCAAATAAGATGGCAGTTCTTC; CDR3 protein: CASSQIRWQFF